This T cell receptor (beta chain) was captured by sequencing in a study of T-cell reconstitution after alpha-beta-depleted transplantation in children. This clonotype has more than one count but fewer than ten. Its antigen remains unknown. A library of TCRbeta sequences, prepared with unique molecular identifiers, was generated. One entry per CDR3 protein results from TCRdb running MiXCR on the PCR reads. The sample yields fewer than 550,000 distinct CDR3 sequences, about an eighth seen once. Study results and limitations: The main origin of T-cell counts and diversity one year after transplant was newly produced T cells. Several hundred expanded graft clones reportedly gave rise to the alpha-beta T cells present about two months after transplant.

The origin of this receptor is a female patient aged 2-10 years who had a stem cell transplant for aplastic anemia, so the T cells may come from the graft donor. Sequencing was performed on PBMCs, mostly from graft donor cells, taken 180 days after TCRalphabeta/CD19-depleted stem cell transplant.

CDR3 protein: CASSRRGARDEQYF. DNA for the CDR3: TGTGCCAGCAGTCGGAGGGGGGCGCGGGACGAGCAGTACTTC. This rearrangement joins TRBV12-3 or TRBV12-4 to TRBJ2-7; D is tentatively TRBD1 or TRBD2 (6 bases each). The CDR3 totals 14 residues. V gave up 5 bases and J gave up 5 bases, with 16 bases separating them.